The 28 T cell receptor beta chains below come from one sample, sequenced in a study of blood T cell repertoires in COVID-19. TCRdb's copy holds only in-frame clones and misses some; the assay was immunoSEQ multiplex PCR. Among about 33,000 clones listed, about 85% were seen once. Sequenced input: peripheral blood. The receptors here all came from a man between 65 and 79 years old with acute or convalescent COVID-19.

The J gene is TRBJ1-6, the V gene TRBV5-6; D gene uncertain. Trimming shortened V by 0 bases and J by 7 bases, and 8 bases separated the two germline ends. CDR3 length: 14 residues. Germline loops: CDR1 SGHDT, CDR2 YYEEEE. Here the CDR3 reads CASSLVQSNSPLHF. In DNA form, the CDR3 reads TGTGCCAGCAGCTTGGTACAGTCCAATTCACCCCTCCACTTT.

The V call is TRBV6-5, the J call TRBJ2-7; possibly TRBD2 for D (5 bases). The ends were cut back, 4 bases at V and 3 bases at J, with 13 bases in the middle. The CDR3 totals 14 residues. Germline V CDR1 and CDR2: MNHEY, SVGAGI. CDR3 coding DNA: TGTGCCAGCAGTTTCGAGGACGGACTCTACGAGCAGTACTTC. This codes for CASSFEDGLYEQYF.

The chain combines TRBV18 with TRBJ2-5, with a tentative D call TRBD2 (6 bases). Germline V gene data show CDR1 as KGHSH and CDR2 as LQKENI. Trimming removed 3 bases at V and 2 bases at J, with 7 bases between. The CDR3 is 13 amino acids. The DNA for the CDR3 is TGTGCCAGCTCACCGGGACTTCAAGAGACCCAGTACTTC. Protein product: CASSPGLQETQYF. The complete variable domain, with remaining parts taken from reference TRBV18 and TRBJ2-5, reads NAGVMQNPRHLVRRRGQEARLRCSPMKGHSHVYWYRQLPEEGLKFMVYLQKENIIDESGMPKERFSAEFPKEGPSILRIQQVVRGDSAAYFCASSPGLQETQYFGPGTRLLVL.

The chain combines TRBV7-3 with TRBJ2-2; the D gene is possibly TRBD2 (5 bases). V lost 6 bases and J 6 bases, leaving 11 bases between the germline ends. The CDR3 is 13 residues long. The V gene's germline CDR1 is SGHTA and CDR2 FQGTGA. CDR3 sequence: CASSFAGAGELFF. The CDR3 nucleotides read TGTGCCAGCAGTTTTGCCGGGGCCGGGGAGCTGTTTTTT. Using reference TRBV7-3 and TRBJ2-2 for the parts outside the CDR3, the full variable domain is GAGVSQTPSNKVTEKGKYVELRCDPISGHTALYWYRQSLGQGPEFLIYFQGTGAADDSGLPNDRFFAVRPEGSVSTLKIQRTERGDSAVYLCASSFAGAGELFFGEGSRLTVL.

J is TRBJ2-5 and V is TRBV28; TRBD2 aligns across 10 bases. The junction had 8 bases not matched to a gene; V was cut back by 8 bases and J by 5 bases. The germline V gene encodes CDR1 MDHEN and CDR2 SYDVKM. CDR3 length: 14 amino acids. Written as DNA, the CDR3 is TGTGCCAGCGGCTCTAGCGGGAGCGCGGAGACCCAGTACTTC. Its protein product is CASGSSGSAETQYF.

This chain joins TRBV5-1 and TRBJ1-1, with 8 bases that match TRBD1. CDR3 length: 15 residues. The junction had 6 bases not matched to a gene; V was cut back by 0 bases and J by 5 bases. Looked up from germline, CDR1 is SGHRS and CDR2 is YFSETQ. The CDR3 spells CASSLESRTGTEAFF. The DNA of the CDR3 is TGCGCCAGCAGCTTGGAGTCCCGGACAGGGACTGAAGCTTTCTTT.

The CDR3 loop is CASSYTDSGNTIYF. The CDR3 coding sequence is TGTGCCAGCAGTTACACGGACAGCGGAAACACCATATATTTT. The chain recombines TRBV6-5 with TRBJ1-3; tentative D call: TRBD1 (6 bases). This CDR3 region has 14 residues. Germline assignment: CDR1 MNHEY and CDR2 SVGAGI. Trimming took 2 bases from V and 4 from J, leaving 9 bases between them.

The chain combines TRBV27 with TRBJ2-2; 10 bases are a match to TRBD2. In germline, CDR1 is MNHEY, CDR2 SMNVEV (reference sequence). The junction had 8 bases not matched to a gene; V was cut back by 5 bases and J by 5 bases. The CDR3 extends over 16 amino acids. The CDR3 sequence is CASSALAGVGTGELFF. Written as DNA, the CDR3 is TGTGCCAGCAGTGCCCTAGCGGGAGTAGGTACCGGGGAGCTGTTTTTT.

The V gene is TRBV2, the J gene TRBJ2-1; 11 nucleotides align to TRBD2. The length of the CDR3 is 14 residues. In germline, CDR1 is SNHLY, CDR2 FYNNEI. J was trimmed by 9 bases and V by 11 bases; bases with no gene match: 12. The CDR3 nucleotides are TGTGCCGGAGAACCAGGACTAGCGGGTTCTGAGCAGTTCTTC. Protein product: CAGEPGLAGSEQFF.

The chain links TRBV7-2 to TRBJ2-7; TRBD2 matches 11 bases. This CDR3 is 14 amino acids long. J was trimmed by 5 bases and V by 4 bases; bases with no gene match: 4. CDR1 and CDR2 from the germline V gene are SGHTA and FQGNSA. The CDR3 here is CASSSGLAGNEQYF. The DNA of the CDR3 is TGTGCCAGCAGCTCCGGACTAGCGGGTAACGAGCAGTACTTC.

The DNA for the CDR3 is TGTGCCAGTAGTATAATGGCCGGCGGGCCCCAGCATTTT. It encodes CASSIMAGGPQHF. The chain joins TRBV19 to TRBJ1-5, with D unresolved. This CDR3 contains 13 residues. The V gene lost 2 bases and the J gene lost 9 bases, with 11 bases spanning the gap. The germline CDR1 and CDR2 sequences are LNHDA and SQIVND (reference sequence).

CDR3: CASKYDSEQYF. DNA for the CDR3: TGTGCCAGCAAGTATGACAGTGAGCAGTACTTC. The chain joins TRBV2 to TRBJ2-7, with TRBD1 as a possible D gene (5 bases). The CDR3 is 11 residues long. CDR1 SNHLY and CDR2 FYNNEI come from the germline V gene. V lost 7 bases, J lost 7 bases, and 11 bases lay in between.

The rearrangement joins TRBV29-1 to TRBJ2-2; D may be TRBD2 (6 bases). Germline V gene lookup returns CDR1 SQVTM and CDR2 ANQGSEA. The CDR3 sequence is 14 residues long. The V and J ends lost 5 bases and 0 bases respectively, with 10 bases between them. CDR3 residues: CSVCGEANTGELFF. CDR3 nucleotides: TGCAGCGTTTGTGGGGAGGCGAACACCGGGGAGCTGTTTTTT.

J is TRBJ2-1 and V is TRBV2, with TRBD2 as a possible D gene (5 bases). Germline V gene data show CDR1 as SNHLY and CDR2 as FYNNEI. Trimming removed 7 bases at V and 6 bases at J, with 22 bases between. The CDR3 sequence is 16 residues long. The chain's CDR3 is CASITLPGFKSNEQFF. DNA for the CDR3: TGTGCCAGCATCACCCTCCCGGGATTTAAGAGCAATGAGCAGTTCTTC.

The CDR3 DNA is TGTGCCAGTGGACAGGGCTATGGCTACACCTTC. As protein: CASGQGYGYTF. This chain uses TRBV6-5 with TRBJ1-2; TRBD1 aligns across 8 bases. There are 11 residues in the CDR3. Germline assignment: CDR1 MNHEY and CDR2 SVGAGI. V lost 9 bases and J lost 4; bases outside the gene matches: 1.

The chain joins TRBV5-1 to TRBJ1-2, with TRBD1 matching 8 bases. Per germline, CDR1 SGHRS and CDR2 YFSETQ. The CDR3 is 16 amino acids. J was trimmed by 2 bases and V by 4 bases; bases with no gene match: 10. The DNA for the CDR3 is TGCGCCAGCAGCACCGGACAGGGAAACTCGAACTATGGCTACACCTTC. Encoded protein: CASSTGQGNSNYGYTF.

The rearrangement joins TRBV11-2 to TRBJ2-7, with 7 bases identical to TRBD2. After removal of 2 bases from V and 4 bases from J, the junction contained 2 bases not matched to a gene. This CDR3 is built from 13 residues. The germline V gene encodes CDR1 SGHAT and CDR2 FQNNGV. CDR3 sequence (DNA): TGTGCCAGCAGCTTATATAGCGGGTACGAGCAGTACTTC. It specifies CASSLYSGYEQYF.

This sequence joins TRBV2 and TRBJ1-2, with 10 bases matching TRBD1. The CDR3 runs to 13 residues. The trim removed 7 bases at V and 8 bases at J, leaving 7 bases unmatched. The germline V gene has CDR1 SNHLY and CDR2 FYNNEI. The CDR3 region is CASNLDRGQGYTF. CDR3 DNA: TGTGCCAGCAACTTAGACAGGGGGCAAGGCTACACCTTC.

The chain employs TRBV6-5 and TRBJ2-3; D unresolved. Looked up from germline, CDR1 is MNHEY and CDR2 is SVGAGI. Trimming shortened V by 2 bases and J by 3 bases, and 9 bases separated the two germline ends. CDR3 size: 14 residues. The CDR3 sequence: CASSYGGSTDTQYF. CDR3 coding DNA: TGTGCCAGCAGTTACGGCGGCTCTACAGATACGCAGTATTTT.

The chain links TRBV7-2 to TRBJ1-2, with D possibly matching TRBD1 (5 bases). The CDR3 runs to 14 residues. Trimming shortened V by 4 bases and J by 4 bases, and 13 bases separated the two germline ends. Germline V CDR1 and CDR2: SGHTA, FQGNSA. The chain's CDR3 is CASSYFGGPYGYTF. The DNA of the CDR3 is TGTGCCAGCAGCTACTTCGGGGGACCCTATGGCTACACCTTC.

This clone occurred once. This sequence joins TRBV7-2 and TRBJ1-5, with 9 positions matching TRBD1. Germline V gene lookup returns CDR1 SGHTA and CDR2 FQGNSA. J gave up 7 bases and V 8 bases, and 9 bases lay outside the gene matches. This CDR3 contains 14 residues. CDR3 region: CASAETGGRQPQHF. For the CDR3, the DNA is TGTGCCAGCGCGGAAACAGGGGGCAGGCAGCCCCAGCATTTT.

V usage is TRBV6-5 and J usage is TRBJ1-2; 7 bases fit TRBD1. The CDR3 spans 15 residues. The junction had 10 bases not matched to a gene; V was cut back by 2 bases and J by 7 bases. CDR1 is MNHEY and CDR2 is SVGAGI in the germline V gene. The CDR3: CASSYPEGGVGGYTF. The DNA of the CDR3 is TGTGCCAGCAGTTACCCCGAAGGGGGCGTAGGTGGCTACACCTTC.

The J gene is TRBJ2-7, the V gene TRBV5-5; TRBD2 agrees at 8 bases. The CDR3 sequence is 14 residues long. Germline trimming cut 0 bases from V and 2 bases from J; bases unmatched to any gene: 1. Germline V gives CDR1 SGHKS, CDR2 YYEKEE (reference sequence). DNA for the CDR3: TGTGCCAGCAGCTTGGAACTAGCGGCCTACGAGCAGTACTTC. Amino acid sequence: CASSLELAAYEQYF.

This chain joins TRBV5-5 and TRBJ1-4; D unclear. V was cut by 4 bases and J by 4 bases, with 17 bases left in between. CDR1 is SGHKS and CDR2 is YYEKEE in the germline V gene (reference sequence). The CDR3 consists of 16 residues. The chain's CDR3 is CASSRALGGYNEKLFF. CDR3 sequence (DNA): TGTGCCAGCAGCCGGGCCCTTGGAGGCTATAATGAAAAACTGTTTTTT.

The rearrangement links TRBV19 to TRBJ2-2; 15 bases align to TRBD2. V shed 9 bases and J 8 bases; nucleotides not matched to a gene: 7. The CDR3 contains 15 residues. Per the germline V gene, CDR1 is LNHDA and CDR2 is SQIVND (reference sequence). The CDR3 DNA sequence: TGTGCCAGCTCCGGACTAGCGGGAGGGCGAGGGGAGCTGTTTTTT. As protein: CASSGLAGGRGELFF.

The chain uses TRBV4-3 and TRBJ2-7, with 9 bases that match TRBD2. Germline loops: CDR1 LGHNA, CDR2 YSLEER. This CDR3 comprises 18 residues. V lost 0 bases, J lost 0 bases, and 9 bases stayed unmatched. The CDR3, as DNA: TGCGCCAGCAGCCAAGATTGGGGGCTAGCGGGACCCTCCTACGAGCAGTACTTC. Residues: CASSQDWGLAGPSYEQYF.

This clone was detected once. The rearrangement links TRBV7-3 to TRBJ2-1; TRBD2 aligns across 8 bases. CDR3 size: 15 residues. The V segment lost 4 bases and the J segment 4 bases; nucleotides outside the gene matches: 6. In germline, CDR1 is SGHTA, CDR2 FQGTGA. This CDR3 reads CASSSGLAFYNEQFF. The CDR3 bases are TGTGCCAGCAGCTCAGGACTAGCATTTTACAATGAGCAGTTCTTC.

The chain uses TRBV19 and TRBJ2-3, with D unresolved. Trimming removed 4 bases at V and 0 bases at J, with 8 bases between. The CDR3 totals 14 residues. The germline CDR1 and CDR2 sequences are LNHDA and SQIVND (reference sequence). The CDR3 is CASSRRSSTDTQYF. The CDR3 nucleotides read TGTGCCAGTAGTAGACGGAGCAGCACAGATACGCAGTATTTT.